Listed here are 26 T cell receptor beta chains from one sample, sequenced in a study of blood T cells in healthy people across ages. Sample-barcoded 5' priming and a J-beta primer mix drove a second PCR of about 7 to 12 cycles. TCRdb re-analysed the 5' RACE reads in MiXCR, keeping a single row per CDR3 protein. The data hold around 2 million distinct CDR3 sequences, with roughly two fifths observed a single time. The source material was blood. Receptors originate from a human donor in good health.

Details on this clonotype: Here the CDR3 omits its conserved ending phenylalanine or tryptophan, so a read error is the likely source. This rearrangement joins TRBV7-9 to TRBJ2-3; D is ambiguous. The CDR3 consists of 12 residues. Trimming removed 4 bases from V and 3 bases from J, with 5 bases in between. Per the germline V gene, CDR1 is SEHNR and CDR2 is FQNEAQ (reference sequence). The CDR3 DNA reads TGTGCCAGCAGCTGCGGAACAGATACGCAGTATGTT. Translation: CASSCGTDTQYV.

In its sample, this clonotype was seen a few times. V is TRBV20-1 and J is TRBJ1-1; 7 nucleotides agree with TRBD1. There are 13 residues in the CDR3. Trimming took 3 bases from V and 8 from J; bases not matched to a gene: 9. Looked up from germline, CDR1 is DFQATT and CDR2 is SNEGSKA (reference sequence). The CDR3 sequence: CSARDGRGWEAFF. For the CDR3, the DNA is TGCAGTGCTAGGGACGGCAGGGGGTGGGAAGCTTTCTTT.

The CDR3 bases are TGTGCCAGCAACCCCGGGACGGGCAACACTGAAGCTTTCTTT. Translation: CASNPGTGNTEAFF. The chain links TRBV12-3 or TRBV12-4 to TRBJ1-1; D perhaps matches TRBD1 (5 bases). V lost 7 bases, J lost 2 bases, and 14 bases lay in between. The CDR3 consists of 14 residues.

This clonotype was seen only a few times. The chain recombines TRBV29-1 with TRBJ2-1; D is perhaps TRBD2 (5 bases). V was pared by 4 bases and J by 0 bases, with 13 bases between. Germline CDR1 SQVTM, CDR2 ANQGSEA. The CDR3 is 15 amino acids. In DNA, the CDR3 is TGCAGCGTTGTGGGCCGGGGTAGCTCCTACAATGAGCAGTTCTTC. Its translation: CSVVGRGSSYNEQFF.

The chain links TRBV11-2 to TRBJ2-3; 11 nucleotides match TRBD2. The CDR3 loop spans 16 amino acids. The germline V gene encodes CDR1 SGHAT and CDR2 FQNNGV. J was trimmed by 7 bases and V by 5 bases; bases with no gene match: 11. The CDR3 loop is CASSATSGGSTNTQYF. CDR3 coding DNA: TGTGCCAGCAGCGCTACTAGCGGGGGTAGCACGAATACGCAGTATTTT.

This sequence joins TRBV7-8 and TRBJ2-3, with TRBD2 matching 10 bases. The CDR3 runs to 17 residues. V trimming: 1 base; J trimming: 3 bases; junction bases outside the gene matches: 7. Germline lookup yields CDR1 SGHVS and CDR2 FQNEAQ. CDR3 protein: CASSLVLAGVGTDTQYF. CDR3 sequence (DNA): TGTGCCAGCAGCTTAGTTCTAGCGGGGGTCGGTACAGATACGCAGTATTTT.

This clonotype has a count of ten or more. V gene TRBV2 combines with J gene TRBJ1-6; no firm D call. CDR1 and CDR2 from the germline V gene are SNHLY and FYNNEI. Trimming pared 4 bases from V and 7 bases from J, leaving 11 bases between. This CDR3 contains 14 residues. The CDR3 here is CASSGLEPNSPLHF. In nucleotides, the CDR3 is TGTGCCAGCAGTGGGCTAGAACCAAATTCACCCCTCCACTTT.

The genes are TRBV6-1 and TRBJ1-2; no firm D call. V lost 3 bases and J 7 bases, leaving 12 bases between the germline ends. The germline V gene encodes CDR1 MNHNS and CDR2 SASEGT. The CDR3 runs 13 residues. For the CDR3, the DNA is TGTGCCAGCAGTGATGTTCCGGAGTCTGGCTACACCTTC. Translation gives CASSDVPESGYTF.

The genes are TRBV7-6 and TRBJ2-7, with 8 bases aligning to TRBD2. Looked up from germline, CDR1 is SGHVS and CDR2 is FNYEAQ. The CDR3 totals 15 residues. The ends lost 0 bases at V and 6 bases at J; junction bases unmatched: 7. The CDR3 nucleotides are TGTGCCAGCAGCTTAGCAGGCGGCCGGGGGGGCGAGCAGTACTTC. Its protein product is CASSLAGGRGGEQYF.

V usage is TRBV11-3 and J usage is TRBJ1-1; D ambiguous. Germline values: CDR1 SGHNT, CDR2 YENEEA. V was trimmed by 2 bases and J by 3 bases, leaving 7 bases between them. The CDR3 loop spans 13 amino acids. The CDR3 nucleotides are TGTGCCAGCAGCTTACGCCTCTACACTGAAGCTTTCTTT. It translates to CASSLRLYTEAFF.

V usage is TRBV13 and J usage is TRBJ2-1; 9 bases match TRBD1. Germline CDR1 reads PRHDT; CDR2 reads FYEKMQ (reference sequence). The CDR3 sequence is 17 residues long. V lost 9 bases, J lost 4 bases, and 16 bases stayed unmatched. CDR3 residues: CASRTSTGTGFYNEQFF. CDR3 coding DNA: TGTGCCAGTAGGACCTCGACCGGGACAGGGTTTTACAATGAGCAGTTCTTC.

This clonotype was observed a few times. The CDR3 coding sequence is TGCAGTGCCCTAAACGAACCTGATCAGCCCCAGCATTTT. It is translated as CSALNEPDQPQHF. V gene TRBV20-1 combines with J gene TRBJ1-5; D not certain. V lost 6 bases to trimming and J lost 5 bases, with 14 bases between them. CDR1 is DFQATT and CDR2 is SNEGSKA in the germline V gene (reference sequence). The CDR3 spans 13 residues.

This clonotype was seen only a few times. The chain uses TRBV5-1 and TRBJ2-1; a weak D match, TRBD2 (6 bases). The CDR3 has 17 residues. With 2 bases removed from V and 2 bases from J, the gap between germline ends came to 17 bases. The germline gives CDR1 SGHRS, CDR2 YFSETQ. CDR3 protein: CASSFPGGVGPYNEQFF. CDR3 sequence (DNA): TGCGCCAGCAGCTTCCCCGGCGGGGTCGGCCCCTACAATGAGCAGTTCTTC.

CDR3 in amino acids: CATRTTGEGTEAFF. Here the CDR3 DNA reads TGTGCCACCAGGACTACAGGGGAGGGGACTGAAGCTTTCTTT. V and J are TRBV24-1 and TRBJ1-1, with 7 bases lining up with TRBD1. The germline V gene encodes CDR1 KGHDR and CDR2 SFDVKD. This CDR3 spans 14 amino acids. With V trimmed by 7 bases and J by 5 bases, 9 bases remained unmatched.

The sample holds a few counts of this clonotype. CDR3 sequence reads: CASSGSGFETQYF. CDR3 nucleotide sequence: TGTGCCAGCAGTGGAAGCGGCTTCGAGACCCAGTACTTC. V and J are TRBV5-6 and TRBJ2-5, with D possibly being TRBD2 (5 bases). The CDR3 consists of 13 residues. V shed 5 bases and J shed 5 bases, with 13 bases lying between them. In germline, CDR1 is SGHDT, CDR2 YYEEEE. The complete variable domain, with remaining parts taken from reference TRBV5-6 and TRBJ2-5, reads DAGVTQSPTHLIKTRGQQVTLRCSPKSGHDTVSWYQQALGQGPQFIFQYYEEEERQRGNFPDRFSGHQFPNYSSELNVNALLLGDSALYLCASSGSGFETQYFGPGTRLLVL.

The rearrangement links TRBV6-5 to TRBJ1-2, with 9 positions matching TRBD1. The CDR3 consists of 16 residues. Germline loops: CDR1 MNHEY, CDR2 SVGAGI. V lost 5 bases to trimming and J lost 4 bases; unmatched junction nucleotides: 11. This CDR3 reads CASSLTTGGGIYGYTF. DNA for the CDR3: TGTGCCAGCAGTCTAACAACAGGGGGCGGAATCTATGGCTACACCTTC.

The chain joins TRBV11-3 to TRBJ2-1; D ambiguous. The CDR3 runs 15 residues. The germline gives CDR1 SGHNT, CDR2 YENEEA. Between the trimmed V and J ends, which lost 5 bases and 2 bases, there was a span of 13 bases. In DNA form, the CDR3 reads TGTGCCAGCAGCCCTCGCGTGAGAGCCTACAATGAGCAGTTCTTC. This encodes CASSPRVRAYNEQFF.

V and J are TRBV6-1 and TRBJ1-1; 8 bases are shared with TRBD1. With 8 bases clipped from V and 3 bases from J, the junction kept 5 bases outside the gene matches. This CDR3 is built from 13 residues. Per germline, CDR1 MNHNS and CDR2 SASEGT. The CDR3 loop reads CASGVQGDTEAFF. CDR3 DNA: TGTGCCAGCGGGGTACAGGGGGACACTGAAGCTTTCTTT.

The chain has TRBV20-1 and TRBJ2-5, with 7 bases lining up with TRBD2. The CDR3 is 15 amino acids. Germline values: CDR1 DFQATT, CDR2 SNEGSKA (reference sequence). After removal of 1 base from V and 5 bases from J, the junction contained 10 bases not matched to a gene. CDR3 sequence (DNA): TGCAGTGCTAGAGGGGAGCGGGGATTGTTGGAGACCCAGTACTTC. It encodes CSARGERGLLETQYF.

The gene calls are TRBV24-1 and TRBJ2-3, with 10 bases lining up with TRBD2. The CDR3 is made up of 16 amino acids. Germline trimming cut 1 base from V and 3 bases from J; bases unmatched to any gene: 3. Germline CDR1 reads KGHDR; CDR2 reads SFDVKD. CDR3 protein: CATSDFRTSGTDTQYF. CDR3 DNA sequence: TGTGCCACCAGTGATTTTCGGACTAGCGGAACAGATACGCAGTATTTT.

This chain joins TRBV12-3 or TRBV12-4 and TRBJ1-4; tentatively, D is TRBD1 (6 bases). The V end lost 4 bases, the J end lost 7 bases, and 13 bases lay between the germline ends. This CDR3 region has 14 residues. CDR3: CASSSGAGGEKLFF. The CDR3 DNA is TGTGCCAGCAGTTCAGGGGCCGGGGGTGAAAAACTGTTTTTT.

For this clonotype: A read error is likely, as this CDR3 ends without the conserved phenylalanine or tryptophan. V gene TRBV14 combines with J gene TRBJ1-6, with D unclear. Germline V gene sequence: CDR1 SGHDN, CDR2 FVKESK. The CDR3 covers 16 residues. Trimming removed 5 bases at V and 9 bases at J, with 20 bases between. In nucleotides, the CDR3 is TGTGCCAGCAGCTACAAGGCCCCCGACGTGGGTTCACCCCTCCACTTG. It encodes CASSYKAPDVGSPLHL.

This clonotype was seen a few times. This chain uses TRBV4-2 with TRBJ1-2, with TRBD1 as a possible D gene (6 bases). Germline loops: CDR1 LGHNA, CDR2 YNFKEQ. This CDR3 spans 17 amino acids. V dropped 1 base and J dropped 2 bases, with 17 bases sitting between them. The CDR3 sequence is CASSQGGVATGNYGYTF. The CDR3 DNA reads as TGTGCCAGCAGCCAAGGAGGAGTAGCCACAGGGAACTATGGCTACACCTTC.

V gene TRBV6-6 combines with J gene TRBJ1-2, with D possibly matching TRBD1 (5 bases). The V and J ends lost 7 bases and 3 bases respectively, with 15 bases between them. Looked up from germline, CDR1 is MNHNY and CDR2 is SVGAGI (reference sequence). There are 14 residues in the CDR3. The CDR3 DNA follows: TGTGCCAGCACCCACCAGGGCAGAGACTATGGCTACACCTTC. This translates into CASTHQGRDYGYTF.

The V and J genes are TRBV9 and TRBJ2-5; perhaps TRBD1 as D (6 bases). The CDR3 has 15 residues. Trimming cost V 3 bases and J 1 base, with 13 bases left between them. CDR1 is SGDLS and CDR2 is YYNGEE in the germline V gene. CDR3 in amino acids: CASSGAGATQETQYF. The CDR3 nucleotides are TGTGCCAGCAGCGGGGCAGGGGCGACCCAAGAGACCCAGTACTTC.

This rearrangement joins TRBV15 to TRBJ2-3, with D perhaps TRBD1 (5 bases). The CDR3 consists of 16 residues. Deletions cut 0 bases from V and 4 bases from J, with 14 bases between. Germline-derived CDR1 and CDR2 are LNHNV and YYDKDF (reference sequence). CDR3 coding DNA: TGTGCCACCAGCAGAGATGGGGCGCCGGGCCCAGATACGCAGTATTTT. It translates to CATSRDGAPGPDTQYF.